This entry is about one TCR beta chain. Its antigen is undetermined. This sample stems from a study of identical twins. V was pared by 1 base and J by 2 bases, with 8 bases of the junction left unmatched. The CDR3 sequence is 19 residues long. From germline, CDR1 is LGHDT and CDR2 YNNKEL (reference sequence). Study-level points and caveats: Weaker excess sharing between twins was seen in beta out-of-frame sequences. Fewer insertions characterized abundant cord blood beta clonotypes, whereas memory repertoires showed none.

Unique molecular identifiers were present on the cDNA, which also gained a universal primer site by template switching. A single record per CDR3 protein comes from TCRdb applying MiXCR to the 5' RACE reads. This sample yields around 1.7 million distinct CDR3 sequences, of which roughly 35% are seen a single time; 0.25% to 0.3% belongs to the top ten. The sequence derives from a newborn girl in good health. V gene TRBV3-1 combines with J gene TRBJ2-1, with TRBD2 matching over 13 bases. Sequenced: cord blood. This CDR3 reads CASSQAKLAGGPAYNEQFF. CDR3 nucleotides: TGTGCCAGCAGCCAAGCCAAACTAGCGGGGGGGCCCGCCTACAATGAGCAGTTCTTC.